Presented here are 21 T cell receptor beta chains from one specimen sequenced in a study of OX40 agonist ivuxolimab in advanced cancers. The repertoire was sequenced with immunoSEQ multiplex PCR; TCRdb's copy has only in-frame clones and lacks some. Of about 48,000 clones in the sample, about 83% are singletons; the top ten hold about 1%. This specimen consisted of CD4+ or CD8+ T cells sorted from blood, obtained in a trial of the OX40 agonist ivuxolimab. The receptors derive from an adult with an advanced solid tumor such as melanoma, head and neck, liver or kidney cancer.

The chain carries TRBV9 and TRBJ2-4; D possibly uses TRBD1 or TRBD2 (5 bases each). The CDR3 extends over 15 amino acids. Trimming stripped 4 bases from V and 7 bases from J, with 18 bases between. CDR1 and CDR2 from the germline V gene are SGDLS and YYNGEE. CDR3 protein: CASSSGPVLRNIQYF. The CDR3 DNA follows: TGTGCCAGCAGCTCGGGACCGGTCCTAAGGAACATTCAGTACTTC.

The gene calls are TRBV6-5 and TRBJ1-2; possibly TRBD1 for D (5 bases). The CDR3 is 14 residues long. CDR1 and CDR2 (germline): MNHEY, SVGAGI. Trimming shortened V by 6 bases and J by 6 bases, and 17 bases separated the two germline ends. CDR3: CASRQPPGYDGYTF. CDR3 DNA sequence: TGTGCCAGCAGACAACCCCCAGGGTACGATGGCTACACCTTC.

The chain is built from TRBV7-2 and TRBJ1-1; a possible D gene is TRBD1 (5 bases). Trimming took 2 bases from V and 0 from J, leaving 19 bases between them. Per germline, CDR1 SGHTA and CDR2 FQGNSA. CDR3 length: 18 amino acids. This CDR3 is CASSLRPWGGRLNTEAFF. The DNA of the CDR3 is TGTGCCAGCAGCTTACGCCCGTGGGGGGGACGGTTGAACACTGAAGCTTTCTTT.

The chain combines TRBV7-9 with TRBJ2-1, with 7 bases aligning to TRBD2. The ends lost 6 bases at V and 8 bases at J; junction bases unmatched: 7. The CDR3 is 13 amino acids. CDR1 and CDR2 from the germline V gene are SEHNR and FQNEAQ (reference sequence). The CDR3 loop is CASSSGLGYEQFF. The CDR3 bases are TGTGCCAGCAGTTCCGGACTAGGTTATGAGCAGTTCTTC.

This clone has only a few counts. The chain links TRBV7-9 to TRBJ1-2, with 8 nucleotides matching TRBD1. CDR3 length: 14 amino acids. Trimming at V came to 5 bases and at J to 4 bases, leaving 6 bases not matched to a gene. The germline gives CDR1 SEHNR, CDR2 FQNEAQ (reference sequence). Here the CDR3 DNA reads TGTGCCAGCAGCCGACAGGGGCGGGTCTATGGCTACACCTTC. This gives the protein CASSRQGRVYGYTF.

The rearrangement joins TRBV30 to TRBJ2-5; 8 bases map to TRBD2. Looked up from germline, CDR1 is GTSNPN and CDR2 is SVGIG (reference sequence). The ends lost 4 bases at V and 9 bases at J; junction bases unmatched: 4. This CDR3 region has 11 residues. CDR3 residues: CAWTGGAAQYF. In DNA, the CDR3 is TGTGCCTGGACGGGGGGGGCAGCCCAGTACTTC. Combining the CDR3 with reference TRBV30 and TRBJ2-5 gives the whole variable domain SQTIHQWPATLVQPVGSPLSLECTVEGTSNPNLYWYRQAAGRGLQLLFYSVGIGQISSEVPQNLSASRPQDRQFILSSKKLLLSDSGFYLCAWTGGAAQYFGPGTRLLVL.

This chain connects TRBV27 to TRBJ2-1; 7 bases are shared with TRBD1. The CDR3 contains 15 residues. Trimming took 6 bases from V and 2 from J; bases not matched to a gene: 7. Germline V gene data show CDR1 as MNHEY and CDR2 as SMNVEV (reference sequence). CDR3 sequence reads: CASRDSGGTYNEQFF. CDR3 nucleotide sequence: TGTGCCAGCAGAGACTCAGGGGGAACCTACAATGAGCAGTTCTTC.

This clone was counted once. The genes are TRBV5-1 and TRBJ2-2; D is unclear. This CDR3 contains 15 residues. The V end lost 5 bases, the J end lost 0 bases, and 11 bases lay between the germline ends. Germline CDR1 SGHRS, CDR2 YFSETQ. This CDR3 is CASREQAANTGELFF. DNA for the CDR3: TGCGCCAGCAGAGAGCAGGCTGCGAACACCGGGGAGCTGTTTTTT.

J is TRBJ1-5 and V is TRBV6-1, with D perhaps matching TRBD1 (5 bases). Germline CDR1 and CDR2: MNHNS and SASEGT. This CDR3 contains 14 residues. V was cut by 4 bases and J by 10 bases, with 17 bases left in between. This CDR3 is CASSVGDGLRPQHF. The CDR3 region has the DNA TGTGCCAGCAGTGTCGGGGACGGACTACGCCCCCAGCATTTT.

This clone is a singleton in its sample. The rearrangement uses TRBV11-2 and TRBJ1-4; perhaps TRBD1 as D (5 bases). The germline V and J ends were trimmed by 1 base and 7 bases, with 13 bases remaining between them. Germline lookup yields CDR1 SGHAT and CDR2 FQNNGV. The CDR3 consists of 15 residues. CDR3 loop: CASSLGARGVEKLFF. For the CDR3, the DNA is TGTGCCAGCAGCTTAGGGGCCCGAGGGGTTGAAAAACTGTTTTTT.

The rearrangement uses TRBV9 and TRBJ2-2; D remains ambiguous. The ends were cut back, 2 bases at V and 6 bases at J, with 11 bases in the middle. Germline values: CDR1 SGDLS, CDR2 YYNGEE. The length of the CDR3 is 14 residues. The CDR3 region has the DNA TGTGCCAGCAGCGTCGTCGTGGGCGCCGGGGAGCTGTTTTTT. Translated: CASSVVVGAGELFF.

The chain joins TRBV19 to TRBJ1-1; unclear D gene. Germline CDR1 is LNHDA and CDR2 is SQIVND (reference sequence). V was trimmed by 8 bases and J by 0 bases, leaving 16 bases between them. The CDR3 has 15 residues. Here the CDR3 DNA reads TGTGCCAGTGGGAGGACTTCTTCCATGAACACTGAAGCTTTCTTT. Encoded protein: CASGRTSSMNTEAFF.

The sample holds one count of this clone. Mismatch with germline at one junction end may stem from a read error. V gene TRBV19 combines with J gene TRBJ1-5; a possible D gene is TRBD1 (6 bases). Per germline, CDR1 LNHDA and CDR2 SQIVND (reference sequence). The CDR3 has 13 residues. CDR3 nucleotides: TGTGCCAGTAGTTACCAGGGGCTTCAGGCCCAGCATTTT. It translates to CASSYQGLQAQHF. The full variable domain, its missing parts supplied by reference TRBV19 and TRBJ1-5, is DGGITQSPKYLFRKEGQNVTLSCEQNLNHDAMYWYRQDPGQGLRLIYYSQIVNDFQKGDIAEGYSVSREKKESFPLTVTSAQKNPTAFYLCASSYQGLQAQHFGDGTRLSIL.

This chain connects TRBV2 to TRBJ1-4, with 8 bases lining up with TRBD1. Germline loops: CDR1 SNHLY, CDR2 FYNNEI. The junction had 1 base not matched to a gene; V was cut back by 6 bases and J by 7 bases. The CDR3 has 12 residues. The CDR3 spells CASRDRGEKLFF. CDR3 nucleotide sequence: TGTGCCAGCAGAGACAGGGGTGAAAAACTGTTTTTT.

This rearrangement joins TRBV18 to TRBJ1-3, with 9 bases that match TRBD1. The CDR3 sequence is 15 residues long. CDR1 is KGHSH and CDR2 is LQKENI in the germline V gene. With 3 bases clipped from V and 4 bases from J, the junction kept 4 bases outside the gene matches. CDR3 DNA sequence: TGTGCCAGCTCACCCGGGACAGGGTCCGGAAACACCATATATTTT. Translating gives CASSPGTGSGNTIYF.

The rearrangement uses TRBV6-6 and TRBJ2-5; D not certain. The germline V gene has CDR1 MNHNY and CDR2 SVGAGI (reference sequence). The CDR3 extends over 13 amino acids. Trimming removed 6 bases at V and 4 bases at J, with 12 bases between. This chain's CDR3 is CASRTGLGETQYF. Written as DNA, the CDR3 is TGTGCCAGCAGGACTGGGCTGGGAGAGACCCAGTACTTC.

This clone was counted a few times. This chain links TRBV7-2 with TRBJ1-1; the match to TRBD1 covers 7 bases. The trim removed 7 bases at V and 4 bases at J, leaving 12 bases unmatched. CDR3 length: 15 residues. Looked up from germline, CDR1 is SGHTA and CDR2 is FQGNSA. CDR3 loop: CASKLTGAGGTEAFF. Here the CDR3 DNA reads TGTGCCAGCAAACTAACAGGGGCGGGTGGCACTGAAGCTTTCTTT.

The chain is built from TRBV10-3 and TRBJ2-1; 12 positions agree with TRBD2. With 10 bases clipped from V and 6 bases from J, the junction kept 7 bases outside the gene matches. Germline V gives CDR1 ENHRY, CDR2 SYGVKD. The CDR3 length is 14 residues. This CDR3 reads CATASGGGPNEQFF. The CDR3 DNA reads TGTGCCACAGCTAGCGGGGGGGGCCCCAATGAGCAGTTCTTC.

The J gene is TRBJ1-2, the V gene TRBV19, with a weak D call TRBD1 (6 bases). The germline V gene encodes CDR1 LNHDA and CDR2 SQIVND (reference sequence). CDR3 length equals 16 residues. V was shortened by 7 bases and J by 1 base, with 19 bases between the two germline ends. For the CDR3, the DNA is TGTGCCAGTAATAACAGGGCCAGGGTCCTTAACTATGGCTACACCTTC. Translated, it gives CASNNRARVLNYGYTF.

The rearrangement links TRBV5-5 to TRBJ2-7, with a possible D match to TRBD1 (6 bases). The CDR3 extends over 14 amino acids. Deletions cut 7 bases from V and 0 bases from J, with 14 bases between. Germline CDR1 reads SGHKS; CDR2 reads YYEKEE (reference sequence). The CDR3 coding sequence is TGTGCCAGCGGGGACACGAGTAGCTCCTACGAGCAGTACTTC. Its translation is CASGDTSSSYEQYF.

The rearrangement uses TRBV29-1 and TRBJ2-5; D gene unclear. The germline V and J ends were trimmed by 4 bases and 4 bases, with 4 bases remaining between them. CDR1 and CDR2 (germline): SQVTM, ANQGSEA. The CDR3 contains 10 residues. The DNA of the CDR3 is TGCAGCGTTGGATTAGAGACCCAGTACTTC. Translating it yields CSVGLETQYF.